Reported below is one T cell receptor beta chain. The authors' processing: By means of reference gene primer amplification, nucleated cell counts were estimated. TCRdb's table, derived via immunoSEQ multiplex PCR, lists solely in-frame clones and lacks some. That table gives V, J and clone size, and the DNA gave D and trimming. This sample has roughly 200,000 clones, with about 88% found just once. These data are taken from a study of blood T cell repertoires in COVID-19. Study context: Specimens from acute and convalescent COVID-19 originated in the United States, Italy and Spain.

The age range of participants was 18 to 89 years, with residence in fewer than 25 US areas. The sample comprised PBMCs or T cells enriched from blood (not recorded which). This receptor was identified in a woman under 40 who had been exposed to COVID-19.

CDR3 loop: CSVSDSNTGELFF. Written as DNA, the CDR3 is TGCAGCGTCTCGGACAGCAACACCGGGGAGCTGTTTTTT. V is TRBV29-1 and J is TRBJ2-2; tentative D call: TRBD1 (6 bases). Trimming shortened V by 6 bases and J by 2 bases, and 10 bases separated the two germline ends. The CDR3 totals 13 residues. CDR1 is SQVTM and CDR2 is ANQGSEA in the germline V gene.